Shown below are 14 T cell receptor beta chains from a single sample sequenced in a study of blood T cells in healthy people across ages. Alongside a J-beta primer mix, a sample-barcoded 5' primer served in a second PCR lasting roughly 6 to 11 cycles. TCRdb re-called the 5' RACE reads through MiXCR, storing one row per CDR3 protein. The data hold about 1.5 million distinct CDR3 sequences, with roughly 40% observed a single time. Sequencing was done on a sample of blood. The receptors here all came from a woman between 18 and 30 years old in good health.

There are a few counts of this clonotype. This chain connects TRBV27 to TRBJ2-1; TRBD1 might be the D (6 bases). This CDR3 is 15 amino acids long. V lost 2 bases and J 4 bases, leaving 12 bases between the germline ends. From germline, CDR1 is MNHEY and CDR2 SMNVEV (reference sequence). The CDR3 loop is CASSLAGAVYNEQFF. In nucleotides, the CDR3 is TGTGCCAGCAGTTTAGCAGGGGCGGTGTACAATGAGCAGTTCTTC.

The rearrangement links TRBV7-2 to TRBJ1-2; no definite D call. The V gene's germline CDR1 is SGHTA and CDR2 FQGNSA. This CDR3 spans 12 amino acids. V was shortened by 5 bases and J by 7 bases, with 11 bases between the two germline ends. CDR3 sequence reads: CASSLGRSGYTF. CDR3 nucleotide sequence: TGTGCCAGCAGCCTAGGGCGGTCTGGCTACACCTTC.

The genes are TRBV20-1 and TRBJ1-1, with D tentatively TRBD1 (6 bases). V was cut by 6 bases and J by 4 bases, with 15 bases left in between. CDR3 length: 13 residues. The V gene's germline CDR1 is DFQATT and CDR2 SNEGSKA (reference sequence). DNA of the CDR3: TGCAGTGCGGGCGGGGGCTTCGGCACTGAAGCTTTCTTT. This gives the protein CSAGGGFGTEAFF.

This chain joins TRBV6-2 or TRBV6-3 and TRBJ2-1; D is uncertain. This CDR3 comprises 12 residues. CDR1 and CDR2 from the germline V gene are MNHEY and SVGEGT. Trimming took 4 bases from V and 7 from J, leaving 8 bases between them. This CDR3 is CASSFAENEQFF. The CDR3 nucleotides are TGTGCCAGCAGTTTCGCGGAAAATGAGCAGTTCTTC.

The chain has TRBV2 and TRBJ2-1; D is ambiguous. The V gene's germline CDR1 is SNHLY and CDR2 FYNNEI. The CDR3 runs 10 residues. V was shortened by 6 bases and J by 7 bases, with 4 bases between the two germline ends. CDR3 loop: CASRVNEQFF. As DNA, the CDR3 is TGTGCCAGCAGAGTTAATGAGCAGTTCTTC.

This chain links TRBV7-3 with TRBJ2-7, with D perhaps being TRBD1 or TRBD2 (5 bases each). Germline lookup yields CDR1 SGHTA and CDR2 FQGTGA. V shed 5 bases and J shed 9 bases, with 17 bases lying between them. The CDR3 has 13 amino acids. The CDR3 sequence: CASSLGGQGRQYF. For the CDR3, the DNA is TGTGCCAGCAGCCTCGGAGGTCAGGGACGGCAGTACTTC.

The chain employs TRBV12-3 or TRBV12-4 and TRBJ1-6; 9 bases map to TRBD1. Trimming cost V 11 bases and J 0 bases; bases outside gene matches: 11. The CDR3 sequence is 17 residues long. The CDR3 nucleotides are TGTGCCGGGTCCAGGGGGACAGGGAGCTCCTATAATTCACCCCTCCACTTT. It yields the protein CAGSRGTGSSYNSPLHF.

This clonotype occurred a few times. The chain combines TRBV14 with TRBJ1-6; 9 positions match TRBD1. The CDR3 is 15 amino acids. Unmatched junction bases numbered 3, after V lost 1 base and J lost 8 bases. The germline CDR1 and CDR2 sequences are SGHDN and FVKESK. CDR3 DNA: TGTGCCAGCAGCCAAGTCGGGACAGGGTATTCACCCCTCCACTTT. Protein sequence: CASSQVGTGYSPLHF.

The chain joins TRBV29-1 to TRBJ2-7; D is perhaps TRBD2 (7 bases). Between the trimmed V and J ends, which lost 4 bases and 2 bases, there was a span of 18 bases. This CDR3 spans 15 amino acids. Germline V gene lookup returns CDR1 SQVTM and CDR2 ANQGSEA. Here the CDR3 DNA reads TGCAGCGTTGGGGGAAGCGGGACAAGAACCTACGAGCAGTACTTC. Protein: CSVGGSGTRTYEQYF.

This clonotype has more than one count but fewer than ten. V gene TRBV7-2 combines with J gene TRBJ1-6, with 9 bases lining up with TRBD1. The CDR3 is 17 amino acids. CDR1 and CDR2 from the germline V gene are SGHTA and FQGNSA. Trimming removed 5 bases from V and 4 bases from J; junction bases left unmatched: 9. CDR3 bases: TGTGCCAGCAGCGCTTTAAGTGGACAGGGGTATAATTCACCCCTCCACTTT. Protein sequence: CASSALSGQGYNSPLHF.

V usage is TRBV3-1 and J usage is TRBJ2-1; 8 positions match TRBD2. Per the germline V gene, CDR1 is LGHDT and CDR2 is YNNKEL (reference sequence). The CDR3 covers 14 residues. With V trimmed by 3 bases and J by 8 bases, 6 bases remained unmatched. The CDR3 DNA is TGTGCCAGCAGCCAGACCGGGGGGGTCGATGAGCAGTTCTTC. It translates to CASSQTGGVDEQFF.

This clonotype occurred a few times. The chain couples TRBV21-1 to TRBJ2-1; the DNA was not compared with TRBD2, the D call given in the table. TRBV21-1 is described as a pseudogene. The CDR3 is 16 residues long. The CDR3 loop is CASSKAFQRIYNEQFF. CDR3 sequence (DNA): TGTGCCAGCAGCAAGGCTTTCCAGCGGATCTACAATGAGCAGTTCTTC.

Turning to this clonotype: One junction end does not reproduce the germline sequence, and a read error may be involved. The chain joins TRBV11-1 to TRBJ2-2; 13 bases align to TRBD2. CDR1 and CDR2 from the germline V gene are SGHAT and FQDESV (reference sequence). CDR3 size: 22 residues. The CDR3 bases are TGTGCCAGCAGCAAACATATAACAGGACTAGCGGGGGCCACGATTCTTACCGGGGAGCCGTTTTTT. Amino acids: CASSKHITGLAGATILTGEPFF.

J is TRBJ2-7 and V is TRBV24-1; D gene ambiguous. The V end was cut by 4 bases, the J end by 0 bases, with 12 bases between. This CDR3 region has 15 residues. CDR1 KGHDR and CDR2 SFDVKD come from the germline V gene. The CDR3 sequence: CATSDPDVSSYEQYF. The CDR3 nucleotides are TGTGCCACCAGTGACCCCGATGTGAGCTCCTACGAGCAGTACTTC.